This TCR beta chain was captured by sequencing in a study of blood T cell repertoires in COVID-19. This clone turned up a few times. The table came from immunoSEQ multiplex PCR; TCRdb's copy has only in-frame clones and leaves some out. Of about 290,000 clones listed, around 81% are singletons. This CDR3 has 15 residues. V was pared by 3 bases and J by 7 bases, with 17 bases between. Germline lookup yields CDR1 SGDLS and CDR2 YYNGEE. The chain joins TRBV9 to TRBJ2-1, with D possibly TRBD1 on 5 matching bases. The TCR sequence derives from a woman aged 50 to 65 with active or convalescent COVID-19. The material sequenced was peripheral blood. CDR3 region: CASSGGFRRLNEQFF. For the CDR3, the DNA is TGTGCCAGCAGCGGGGGCTTTCGACGGCTGAATGAGCAGTTCTTC.